This entry features one T cell receptor beta chain sequence. Its cognate antigen has yet to be identified. The sample holds no much larger clone one base away, and base qualities are not on file. The CDR3 regions of human TCRbeta chains were subjected to immunosequencing. The authors processed their data as follows. Repertoire TCRs were matched against a reference library of SARS-CoV-2-specific TCRs generated with the MIRA antigen-specificity platform. Breadth was defined as the fraction of unique TCRs that were SARS-CoV-2-associated. Depth was defined as the fraction of total T cells that were SARS-CoV-2-associated. Using the MIRA data, each spike-specific TCR was assigned both to the spike region to which the TCR was reactive and to a CD4 or CD8 class. Log10-transformed breadth and depth values were compared by one-way ANOVA with Sidak's multiple comparisons tests. Not all clones reach the TCRdb copy of this immuneACCESS table, which keeps in-frame sequences only. Checked studies attribute under half of the gap to unresolved V genes and leave the rest unexplained. Clone size and the V and J calls come from that table; the DNA yielded D and trimming. Within this sample are approximately 89,000 clones, with roughly 84% of them counted one time only. 2.5% to 3.5% of the sample belongs to the ten largest clones.

In the paper's terms, the time point label means: baseline before first vaccination. Samples from vaccinated people were obtained from the UK trials COV001 and COV002, which included a single-blind randomized controlled phase 2/3 trial of AZD1222 (ChAdOx1 nCoV-19) in healthy adults. Trial participant PBMC samples were collected at day 0 and day 28 after the second dose for TCRbeta chain sequencing. This record belongs to a study of T cell responses to AZD1222 COVID-19 vaccine (dated by TCRdb to the early 2020s). Notes on the research overall: Because spike-specific TCR depth and breadth did not differ between the two schedules, AZD1222 recipients who got a second dose at roughly 4 weeks were pooled with those who got a second dose at roughly 12 weeks. A total of 240 or so trial participants underwent TCR sequencing, of whom some 200 had received two doses of AZD1222 and around 25 had received two doses of the MenACWY control vaccine. Trial participants were enrolled by age into 18-55, 56-69 and 70-plus year subgroups, with roughly 150, 30 and 60 TCR-sequenced participants respectively.

What the research found in general, with its limitations: Conclusions about previously exposed vaccinees are limited, since just six or seven AZD1222 recipients were seropositive for SARS-CoV-2 at baseline. Most participants were white British and females outnumbered males, and the authors suggested that clonal diversity may have been underestimated. Spike-specific TCR breadth and depth rose significantly after two AZD1222 doses compared with day 0 and with MenACWY recipients. In the small 56-69-year group, the increase in depth fell short of significance, most likely because of low power. Because no samples from the day 14 peak response were available, repertoires could be characterized only after the peak T cell response. The vaccine-associated CD4 TCRs covered the entire spike protein, and the dominant responses fell in regions 160-218 and 743-854. Reportedly, almost half of the unique spike-specific TCRs recognized epitopes lying outside the regions that are mutated in the B.1.351 and B.1.1.7 variants.

The sequencing used peripheral blood, collected on day 0 of AZD1222 vaccination. This receptor was identified in an adult in good health.

At the DNA level, the sequence is TGCGCCAGCGACGGGCCATCCCATGAAAAACTGTTTTTT. It translates to CASDGPSHEKLFF. In this chain, TRBV23-1 is recombined with TRBJ1-4; the D gene remains uncertain. TRBV23-1 is filed as an ORF, its function uncertain. At the junction V is shortened by 8 bases and J by 6 bases, with 13 bases in between. The CDR3 runs 13 amino acids, cysteine and phenylalanine included. The entry retains the CDR3 DNA only, 39 bases that are in frame from base 1.